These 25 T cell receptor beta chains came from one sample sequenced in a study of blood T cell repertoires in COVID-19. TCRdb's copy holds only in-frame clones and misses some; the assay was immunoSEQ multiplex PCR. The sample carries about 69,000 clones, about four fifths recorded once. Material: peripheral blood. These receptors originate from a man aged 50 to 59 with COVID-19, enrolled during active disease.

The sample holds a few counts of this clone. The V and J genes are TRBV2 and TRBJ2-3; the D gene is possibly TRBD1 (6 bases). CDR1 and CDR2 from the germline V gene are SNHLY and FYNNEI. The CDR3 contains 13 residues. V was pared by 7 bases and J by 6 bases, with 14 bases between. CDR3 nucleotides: TGTGCCAGCACCAGGGGCCGAGAGGATACGCAGTATTTT. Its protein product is CASTRGREDTQYF.

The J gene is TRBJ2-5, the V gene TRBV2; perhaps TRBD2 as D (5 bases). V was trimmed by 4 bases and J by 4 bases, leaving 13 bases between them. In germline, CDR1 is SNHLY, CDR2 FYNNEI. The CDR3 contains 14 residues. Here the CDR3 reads CASSGELHGETQYF. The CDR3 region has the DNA TGTGCCAGCAGTGGGGAGCTACATGGAGAGACCCAGTACTTC.

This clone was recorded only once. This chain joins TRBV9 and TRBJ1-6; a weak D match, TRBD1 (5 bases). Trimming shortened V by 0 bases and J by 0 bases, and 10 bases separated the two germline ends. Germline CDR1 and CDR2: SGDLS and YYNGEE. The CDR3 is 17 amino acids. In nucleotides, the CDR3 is TGTGCCAGCAGCGTAGAGGGGCAGAGCTCCTATAATTCACCCCTCCACTTT. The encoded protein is CASSVEGQSSYNSPLHF.

The CDR3 loop is CASSYSRISREQYF. The CDR3 nucleotides read TGTGCCAGCAGTTACTCTAGGATCTCCAGGGAGCAGTACTTC. The genes are TRBV6-2 or TRBV6-3 and TRBJ2-7, with no clear D. Deletions cut 0 bases from V and 7 bases from J, with 13 bases between. This CDR3 region has 14 residues. In germline, CDR1 is MNHEY, CDR2 SVGEGT.

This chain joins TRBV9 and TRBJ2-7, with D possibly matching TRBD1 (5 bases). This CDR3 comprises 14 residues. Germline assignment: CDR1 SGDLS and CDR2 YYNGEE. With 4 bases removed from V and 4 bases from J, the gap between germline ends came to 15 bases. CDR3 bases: TGTGCCAGCAGCCCGGACACTCCATTTTACGAGCAGTACTTC. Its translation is CASSPDTPFYEQYF. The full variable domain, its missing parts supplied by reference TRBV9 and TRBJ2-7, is DSGVTQTPKHLITATGQRVTLRCSPRSGDLSVYWYQQSLDQGLQFLIQYYNGEERAKGNILERFSAQQFPDLHSELNLSSLELGDSALYFCASSPDTPFYEQYFGPGTRLTVT.

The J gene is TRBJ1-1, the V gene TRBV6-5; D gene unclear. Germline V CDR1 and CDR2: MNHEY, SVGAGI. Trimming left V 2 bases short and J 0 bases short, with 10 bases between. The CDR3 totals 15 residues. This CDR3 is CASSYNRNMNTEAFF. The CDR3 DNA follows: TGTGCCAGCAGTTACAACAGAAACATGAACACTGAAGCTTTCTTT.

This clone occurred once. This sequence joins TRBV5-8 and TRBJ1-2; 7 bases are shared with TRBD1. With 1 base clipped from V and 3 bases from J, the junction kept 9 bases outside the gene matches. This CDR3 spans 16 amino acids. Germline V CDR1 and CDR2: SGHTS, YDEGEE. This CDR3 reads CASSLLTSGTDYGYTF. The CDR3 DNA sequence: TGTGCCAGCAGCTTGTTGACCTCCGGGACAGACTATGGCTACACCTTC. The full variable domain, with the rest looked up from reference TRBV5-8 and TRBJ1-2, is EAGVTQSPTHLIKTRGQQATLRCSPISGHTSVYWYQQALGLGLQFLLWYDEGEERNRGNFPPRFSGRQFPNYSSELNVNALELEDSALYLCASSLLTSGTDYGYTFGSGTRLTVV.

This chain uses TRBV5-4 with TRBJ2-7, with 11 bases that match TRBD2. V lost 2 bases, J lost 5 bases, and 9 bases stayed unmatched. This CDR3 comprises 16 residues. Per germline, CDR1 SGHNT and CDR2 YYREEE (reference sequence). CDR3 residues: CASSFTSGGQRDEQYF. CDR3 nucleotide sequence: TGTGCCAGCAGCTTCACTAGCGGGGGTCAGCGGGACGAGCAGTACTTC.

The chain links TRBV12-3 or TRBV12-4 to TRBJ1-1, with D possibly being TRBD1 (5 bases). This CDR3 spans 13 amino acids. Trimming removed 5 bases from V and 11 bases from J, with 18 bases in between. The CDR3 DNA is TGTGCCAGCAGTCCTCTCACGCGGGGGGTGGCTTTCTTT. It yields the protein CASSPLTRGVAFF.

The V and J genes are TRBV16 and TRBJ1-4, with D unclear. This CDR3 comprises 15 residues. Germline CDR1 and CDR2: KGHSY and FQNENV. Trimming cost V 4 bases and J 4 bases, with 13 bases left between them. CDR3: CASSPKRSHNEKLFF. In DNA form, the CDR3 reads TGTGCCAGCAGCCCTAAGCGGTCTCATAATGAAAAACTGTTTTTT.

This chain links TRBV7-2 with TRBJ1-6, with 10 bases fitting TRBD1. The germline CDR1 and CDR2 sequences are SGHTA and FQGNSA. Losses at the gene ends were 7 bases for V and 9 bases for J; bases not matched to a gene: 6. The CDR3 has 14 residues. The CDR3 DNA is TGTGCCAGCAACAAGGGGGACAGGGGTTCACCCCTCCACTTT. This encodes CASNKGDRGSPLHF. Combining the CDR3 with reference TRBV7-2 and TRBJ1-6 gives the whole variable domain GAGVSQSPSNKVTEKGKDVELRCDPISGHTALYWYRQSLGQGLEFLIYFQGNSAPDKSGLPSDRFSAERTGGSVSTLTIQRTQQEDSAVYLCASNKGDRGSPLHFGNGTRLTVT.

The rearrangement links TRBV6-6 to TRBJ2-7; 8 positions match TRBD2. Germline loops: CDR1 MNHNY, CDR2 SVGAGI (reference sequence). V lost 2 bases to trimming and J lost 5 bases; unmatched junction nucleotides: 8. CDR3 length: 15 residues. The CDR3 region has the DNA TGTGCCAGCAGTTACATTCGGGGGGGCCTCAACGAGCAGTACTTC. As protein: CASSYIRGGLNEQYF.

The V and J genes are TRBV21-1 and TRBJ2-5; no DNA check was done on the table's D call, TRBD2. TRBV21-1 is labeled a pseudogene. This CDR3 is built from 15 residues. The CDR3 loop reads CASSRAGGPQETQYF. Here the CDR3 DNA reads TGTGCCAGCAGCAGGGCGGGGGGACCGCAAGAGACCCAGTACTTC.

The CDR3 sequence is CASSSTNRRGDTQYF. CDR3 in DNA: TGTGCCAGCAGTTCTACTAACCGCCGGGGAGATACGCAGTATTTT. This chain joins TRBV11-2 and TRBJ2-3, with a tentative D call TRBD2 (5 bases). From germline, CDR1 is SGHAT and CDR2 FQNNGV. V was shortened by 6 bases and J by 5 bases, with 18 bases between the two germline ends. The CDR3 consists of 15 residues.

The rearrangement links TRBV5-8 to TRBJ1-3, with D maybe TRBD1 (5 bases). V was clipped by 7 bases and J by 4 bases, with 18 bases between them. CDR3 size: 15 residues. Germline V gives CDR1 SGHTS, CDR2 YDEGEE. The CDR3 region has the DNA TGTGCCAGCGGACTACTCGGGACGCTCGGAAACACCATATATTTT. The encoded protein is CASGLLGTLGNTIYF.

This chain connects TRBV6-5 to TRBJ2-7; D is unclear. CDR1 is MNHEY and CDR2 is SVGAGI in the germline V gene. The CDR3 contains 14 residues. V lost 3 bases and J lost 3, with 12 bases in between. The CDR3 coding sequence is TGTGCCAGCAGTTATAGTCCCGAGATCTACGAGCAGTACTTC. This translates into CASSYSPEIYEQYF.

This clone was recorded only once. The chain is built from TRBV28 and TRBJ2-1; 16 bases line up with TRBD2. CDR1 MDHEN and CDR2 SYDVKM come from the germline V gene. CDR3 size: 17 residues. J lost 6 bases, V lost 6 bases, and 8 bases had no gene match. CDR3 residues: CASSLGTSGGALNEQFF. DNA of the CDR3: TGTGCCAGCAGCCTCGGGACTAGCGGGGGGGCTCTCAATGAGCAGTTCTTC.

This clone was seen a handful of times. CDR3 DNA sequence: TGTGCCAGCAGCGTATCTGGGCAGGGGGCAACTAATGAAAAACTGTTTTTT. Protein sequence: CASSVSGQGATNEKLFF. V gene TRBV9 combines with J gene TRBJ1-4; 7 bases map to TRBD1. Looked up from germline, CDR1 is SGDLS and CDR2 is YYNGEE. After removal of 1 base from V and 0 bases from J, the junction contained 6 bases not matched to a gene. The CDR3 totals 17 residues.

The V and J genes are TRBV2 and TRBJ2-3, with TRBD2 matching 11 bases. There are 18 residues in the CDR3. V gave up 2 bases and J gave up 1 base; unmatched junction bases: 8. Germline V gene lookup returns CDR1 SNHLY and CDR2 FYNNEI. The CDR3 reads CASSEIAGGLGGTDTQYF. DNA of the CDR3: TGTGCCAGCAGTGAAATAGCGGGGGGGCTAGGGGGCACAGATACGCAGTATTTT. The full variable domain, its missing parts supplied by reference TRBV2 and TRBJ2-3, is EPEVTQTPSHQVTQMGQEVILRCVPISNHLYFYWYRQILGQKVEFLVSFYNNEISEKSEIFDDQFSVERPDGSNFTLKIRSTKLEDSAMYFCASSEIAGGLGGTDTQYFGPGTRLTVL.

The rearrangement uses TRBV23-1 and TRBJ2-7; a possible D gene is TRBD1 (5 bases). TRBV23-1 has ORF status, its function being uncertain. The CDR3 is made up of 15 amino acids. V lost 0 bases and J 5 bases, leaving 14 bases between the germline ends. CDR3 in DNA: TGCGCCAGCAGTCAATCGATGGGGCCTGGGGACGAGCAGTACTTC. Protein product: CASSQSMGPGDEQYF.

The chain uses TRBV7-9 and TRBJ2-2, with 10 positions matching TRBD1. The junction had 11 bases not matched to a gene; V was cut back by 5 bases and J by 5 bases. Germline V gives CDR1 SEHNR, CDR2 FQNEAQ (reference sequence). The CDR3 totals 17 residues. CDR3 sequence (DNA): TGTGCCAGCAGCAAAGCGGGGACAGGGGCGATGACCGGGGAGCTGTTTTTT. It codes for CASSKAGTGAMTGELFF.

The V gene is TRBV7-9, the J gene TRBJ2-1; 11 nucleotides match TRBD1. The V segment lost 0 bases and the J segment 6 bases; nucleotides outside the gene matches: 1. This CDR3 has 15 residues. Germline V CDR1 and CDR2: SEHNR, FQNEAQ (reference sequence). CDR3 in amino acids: CASSLAGTGGNEQFF. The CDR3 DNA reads TGTGCCAGCAGCTTAGCCGGGACAGGGGGCAATGAGCAGTTCTTC.

The CDR3 loop reads CASSVTSGGAFGEQFF. In DNA form, the CDR3 reads TGTGCCAGCAGCGTTACTAGCGGGGGGGCCTTCGGTGAGCAGTTCTTC. This chain uses TRBV5-8 with TRBJ2-1; 13 nucleotides match TRBD2. CDR1 and CDR2 (germline): SGHTS, YDEGEE. This CDR3 is built from 16 residues. With 4 bases clipped from V and 9 bases from J, the junction kept 10 bases outside the gene matches.

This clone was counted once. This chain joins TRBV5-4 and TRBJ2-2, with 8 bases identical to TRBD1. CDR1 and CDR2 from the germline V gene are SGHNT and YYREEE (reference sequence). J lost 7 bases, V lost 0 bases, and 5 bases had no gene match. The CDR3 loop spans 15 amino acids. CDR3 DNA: TGTGCCAGCAGCTTGGCCCGGACAGGGAGCGGGGAGCTGTTTTTT. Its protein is CASSLARTGSGELFF.

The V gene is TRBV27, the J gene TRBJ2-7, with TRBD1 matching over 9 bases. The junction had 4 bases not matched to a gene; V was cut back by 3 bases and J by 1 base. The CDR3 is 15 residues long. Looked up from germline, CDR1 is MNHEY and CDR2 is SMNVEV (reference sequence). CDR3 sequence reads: CASSFMGQGSYEQYF. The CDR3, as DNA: TGTGCCAGCAGTTTTATGGGACAGGGTTCCTACGAGCAGTACTTC.